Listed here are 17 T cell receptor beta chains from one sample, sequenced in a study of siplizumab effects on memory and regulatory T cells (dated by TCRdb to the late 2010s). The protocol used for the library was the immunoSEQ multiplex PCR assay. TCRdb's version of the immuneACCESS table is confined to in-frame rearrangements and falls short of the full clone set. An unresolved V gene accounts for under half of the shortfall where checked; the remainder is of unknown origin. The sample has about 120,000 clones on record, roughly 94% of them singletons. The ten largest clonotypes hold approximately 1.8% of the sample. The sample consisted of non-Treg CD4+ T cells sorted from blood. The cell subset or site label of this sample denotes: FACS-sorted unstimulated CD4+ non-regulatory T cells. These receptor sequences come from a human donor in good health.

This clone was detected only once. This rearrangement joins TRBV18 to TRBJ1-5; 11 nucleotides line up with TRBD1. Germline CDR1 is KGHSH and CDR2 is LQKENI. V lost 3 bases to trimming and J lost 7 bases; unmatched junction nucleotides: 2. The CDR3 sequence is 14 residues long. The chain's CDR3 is CASSPDRGQQPQHF. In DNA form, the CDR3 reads TGTGCCAGCTCACCGGACAGGGGGCAACAGCCCCAGCATTTT.

CDR3 residues: CASSLVGQNYGYTF. CDR3 nucleotides: TGTGCCAGCAGCTTGGTAGGCCAGAACTATGGCTACACCTTC. The rearrangement links TRBV5-8 to TRBJ1-2, with D uncertain. Trimming removed 0 bases from V and 2 bases from J, with 8 bases in between. CDR1 is SGHTS and CDR2 is YDEGEE in the germline V gene. This CDR3 is built from 14 residues.

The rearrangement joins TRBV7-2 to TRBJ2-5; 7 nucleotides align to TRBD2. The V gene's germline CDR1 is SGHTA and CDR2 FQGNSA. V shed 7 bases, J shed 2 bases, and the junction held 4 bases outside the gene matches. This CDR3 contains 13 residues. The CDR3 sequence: CASTRGVQETQYF. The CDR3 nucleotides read TGTGCCAGCACCCGGGGGGTACAAGAGACCCAGTACTTC.

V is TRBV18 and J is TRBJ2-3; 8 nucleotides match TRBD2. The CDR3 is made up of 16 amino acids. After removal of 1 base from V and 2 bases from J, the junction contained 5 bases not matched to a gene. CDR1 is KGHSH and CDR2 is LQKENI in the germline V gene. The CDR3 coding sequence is TGTGCCAGCTCACCACTGCAGCGGGAGTCCACAGATACGCAGTATTTT. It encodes CASSPLQRESTDTQYF.

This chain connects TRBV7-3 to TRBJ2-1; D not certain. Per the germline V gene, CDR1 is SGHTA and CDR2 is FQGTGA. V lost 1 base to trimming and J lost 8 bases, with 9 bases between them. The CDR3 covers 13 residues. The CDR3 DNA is TGTGCCAGCAGCTTAAATCGTCCCGATGAGCAGTTCTTC. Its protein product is CASSLNRPDEQFF.

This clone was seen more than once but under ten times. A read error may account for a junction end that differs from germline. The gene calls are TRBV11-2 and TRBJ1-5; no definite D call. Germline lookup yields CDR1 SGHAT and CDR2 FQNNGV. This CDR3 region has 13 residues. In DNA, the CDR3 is TGTGCCAGCAGCCTAGACTGGGTTCAGCCCCAGCATTTT. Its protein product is CASSLDWVQPQHF. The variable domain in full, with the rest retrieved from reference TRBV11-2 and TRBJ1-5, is EAGVAQSPRYKIIEKRQSVAFWCNPISGHATLYWYQQILGQGPKLLIQFQNNGVVDDSQLPKDRFSAERLKGVDSTLKIQPAKLEDSAVYLCASSLDWVQPQHFGDGTRLSIL.

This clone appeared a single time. CDR3 in DNA: TGTGCCAGTAGTATAACCTTCGGAGTAGGGGATAACACTGGGGGTTTCTTT. Translation gives CASSITFGVGDNTGGFF. This chain joins TRBV19 and TRBJ1-1; TRBD1 might be the D (5 bases). V dropped 2 bases and J dropped 13 bases, with 29 bases sitting between them. The CDR3 is 17 residues long. The V gene's germline CDR1 is LNHDA and CDR2 SQIVND (reference sequence).

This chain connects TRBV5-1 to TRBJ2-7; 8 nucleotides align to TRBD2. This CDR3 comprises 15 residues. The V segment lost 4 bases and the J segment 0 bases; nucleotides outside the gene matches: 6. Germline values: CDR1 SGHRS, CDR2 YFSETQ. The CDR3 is CASSTGGALSYEQYF. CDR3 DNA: TGCGCCAGCAGCACCGGGGGGGCCCTCTCCTACGAGCAGTACTTC.

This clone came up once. For the CDR3, the DNA is TGTGCCAGCAGCAGAACGGGACTAGCCGTGAAAAACATTCAGTACTTC. Translating it yields CASSRTGLAVKNIQYF. J is TRBJ2-4 and V is TRBV5-6; the match to TRBD2 covers 9 bases. The CDR3 sequence is 16 residues long. V was pared by 4 bases and J by 4 bases, with 9 bases of the junction left unmatched. CDR1 and CDR2 (germline): SGHDT, YYEEEE.

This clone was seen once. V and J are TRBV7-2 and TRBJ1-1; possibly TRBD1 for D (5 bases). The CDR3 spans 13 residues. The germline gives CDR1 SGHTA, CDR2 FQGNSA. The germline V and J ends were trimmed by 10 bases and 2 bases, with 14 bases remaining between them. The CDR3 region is CANRLGPNTEAFF. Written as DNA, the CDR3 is TGTGCCAACCGTTTGGGGCCCAACACTGAAGCTTTCTTT.

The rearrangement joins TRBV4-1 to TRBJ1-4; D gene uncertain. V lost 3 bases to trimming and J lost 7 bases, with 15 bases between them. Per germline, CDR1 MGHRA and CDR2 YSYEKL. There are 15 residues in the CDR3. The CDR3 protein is CASSQNGRSLEKLFF. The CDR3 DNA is TGCGCCAGCAGCCAGAACGGTCGGTCCCTTGAAAAACTGTTTTTT.

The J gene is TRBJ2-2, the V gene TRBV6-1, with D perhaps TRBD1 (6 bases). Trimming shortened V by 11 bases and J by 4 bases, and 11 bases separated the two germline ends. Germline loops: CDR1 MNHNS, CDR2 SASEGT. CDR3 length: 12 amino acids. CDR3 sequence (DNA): TGTGCCTCCAGGGGTTCCACCGGGGAGCTGTTTTTT. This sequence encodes CASRGSTGELFF.

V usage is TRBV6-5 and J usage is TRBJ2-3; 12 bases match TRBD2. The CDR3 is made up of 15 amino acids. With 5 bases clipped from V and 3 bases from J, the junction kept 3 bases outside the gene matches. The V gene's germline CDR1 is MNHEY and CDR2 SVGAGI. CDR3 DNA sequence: TGTGCCAGCAGTCCCGGGACTAGCGGGACAGATACGCAGTATTTT. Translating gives CASSPGTSGTDTQYF.

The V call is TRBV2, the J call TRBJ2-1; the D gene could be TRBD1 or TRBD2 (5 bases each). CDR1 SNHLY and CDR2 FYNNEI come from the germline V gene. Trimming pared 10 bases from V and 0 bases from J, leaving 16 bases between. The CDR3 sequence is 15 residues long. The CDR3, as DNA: TGTGCCACCCGGGGCGGGCCAAGCTCCTACAATGAGCAGTTCTTC. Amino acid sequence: CATRGGPSSYNEQFF.

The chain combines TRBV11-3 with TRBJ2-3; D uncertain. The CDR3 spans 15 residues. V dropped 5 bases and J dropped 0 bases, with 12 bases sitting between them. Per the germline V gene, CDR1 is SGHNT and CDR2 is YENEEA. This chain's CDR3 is CASSRRSGSTDTQYF. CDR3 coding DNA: TGTGCCAGCAGCCGTCGTTCCGGCAGCACAGATACGCAGTATTTT.

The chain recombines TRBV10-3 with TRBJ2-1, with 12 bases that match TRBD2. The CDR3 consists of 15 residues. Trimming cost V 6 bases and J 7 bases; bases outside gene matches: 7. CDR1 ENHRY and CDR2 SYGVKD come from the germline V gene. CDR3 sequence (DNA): TGTGCCATCAGGCCGGGACTAGCGGGCTCTAATGAGCAGTTCTTC. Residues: CAIRPGLAGSNEQFF.

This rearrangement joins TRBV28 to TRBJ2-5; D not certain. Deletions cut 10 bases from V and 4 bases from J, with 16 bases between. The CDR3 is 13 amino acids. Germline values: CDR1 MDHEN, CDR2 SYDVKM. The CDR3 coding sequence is TGTGCCACTGGATCGAGCGCCATAGAGACCCAGTACTTC. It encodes CATGSSAIETQYF. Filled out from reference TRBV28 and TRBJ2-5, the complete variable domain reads DVKVTQSSRYLVKRTGEKVFLECVQDMDHENMFWYRQDPGLGLRLIYFSYDVKMKEKGDIPEGYSVSREKKERFSLILESASTNQTSMYLCATGSSAIETQYFGPGTRLLVL.